The T cell receptor (beta chain) described here comes from a study of blood T cell repertoires in COVID-19 (dated by TCRdb to the early 2020s). About the study as a whole: Collaborator samples came from the United States, Italy and Spain and covered acute and convalescent phases of COVID-19. The repertoires were made available in a free public database intended to serve as a resource for research on the immune response to SARS-CoV-2. Nearly every sample came with metadata listing a de-identified subject ID, COVID-19 status, age in years and sex. The prospective study material was composed of cDNA or gDNA derived from T cells, B-cell-depleted T cells, or PBMCs. The samples were drawn from two sources: the first 160 participants of the ongoing ImmuneRACE study, and 1,000 to 1,500 subjects contributed by 6 global collaborators. Subjects who had been exposed to COVID-19, were actively infected with it, or had recovered from it provided the deeply sampled blood TCRbeta repertoires that made up the dataset. Where available, HLA class I and class II types were obtained from metadata supplied by the sample provider rather than from assay-based typing. The investigation overall reported the following: Clinical and demographic metadata were provided uncurated, with the amount varying by source and participant.

After removal of 6 bases from V and 3 bases from J, the junction retains 7 bases not matched to a gene. From cysteine to phenylalanine, the CDR3 is 15 amino acids long. The entry retains the CDR3 DNA only, 45 bases that are in frame from base 1. CDR1 and CDR2, per the germline V gene, are KGHSH and LQKENI. Worth noting for this clone: No cognate antigen has been identified for it. Base qualities are not at hand, and no much larger clone is one base apart.

Each collaborating institution followed its own protocols to collect whole blood in K2EDTA tubes. For TCRbeta analysis, collaborators shipped samples in one of three forms: frozen whole blood, isolated PBMCs, or DNA extracted from either of those sample types. TCRbeta CDR3 regions were amplified from genomic DNA using the immunoSEQ Assay, a bias-controlled multiplex PCR. Under the source paper's analysis protocol: The number of nucleated cells in each sample was estimated by amplification of reference gene primers within the assay. To quantify the absolute abundance of each unique TCRbeta CDR3 rearrangement, sequence reads were collapsed and filtered. Productive Simpson clonality was computed per sample as the square root of Simpson's diversity index over productive rearrangements. TCRdb's version of the immuneACCESS table is confined to in-frame rearrangements and falls short of the full clone set. An unresolved V gene accounts for under half of the shortfall where checked; the remainder is of unknown origin. That table is the source of V, J and clone size, and D and trimming were worked out from the DNA. The sample data list about 140,000 clones, and about 89% of these were observed just once. Roughly 2.5% of the sample comes from the top ten.

This clonotype was sampled from a man aged 50-60 years with active COVID-19. The specimen was peripheral blood. Recombination connected TRBV18 to TRBJ1-2; TRBD1 lines up with 10 middle nucleotides. DNA sequence: TGTGCCAGCTCCCCCCGGGACAGGGGTGACTATGGCTACACCTTC. Translated, this gives CASSPRDRGDYGYTF.